This passage covers 10 T cell receptor beta chains from one sample sequenced in a study of cytotoxic CD8 clonotypes in ibrutinib-treated CLL. The protocol was immunoSEQ multiplex PCR, while the TCRdb copy is restricted to in-frame clones and leaves out a portion. The sample lists just over 35,000 clones; over 55% were seen once. The sample here was PBMCs, taken at disease progression, from a patient treated with ibrutinib. The receptors come from a human donor with chronic lymphocytic leukemia.

The chain uses TRBV27 and TRBJ2-3, with 15 bases fitting TRBD2. The CDR3 runs to 19 residues. The germline gives CDR1 MNHEY, CDR2 SMNVEV (reference sequence). The ends lost 5 bases at V and 3 bases at J; junction bases unmatched: 12. CDR3 sequence (DNA): TGTGCCAGCAGTCACACTCCGGGACTAGCGGGGGGCGGGACAGATACGCAGTATTTT. Translating gives CASSHTPGLAGGGTDTQYF.

This clone was observed once. The chain is built from TRBV6-1 and TRBJ2-6; D call uncertain. The CDR3 spans 18 residues. Germline CDR1 and CDR2: MNHNS and SASEGT. V lost 4 bases and J lost 5, with 21 bases in between. The CDR3 DNA reads TGTGCCAGCAGTGGTGATCAGGTGGGAACAAAGCGGGCCAACGTCCTGACTTTC. Protein: CASSGDQVGTKRANVLTF.

The chain couples TRBV27 to TRBJ1-1, with 8 bases identical to TRBD1. The CDR3 spans 14 residues. Germline loops: CDR1 MNHEY, CDR2 SMNVEV (reference sequence). J was trimmed by 1 base and V by 3 bases; bases with no gene match: 1. CDR3 nucleotides: TGTGCCAGCAGTTTCCAGGGGGCGAACACTGAAGCTTTCTTT. The encoded protein is CASSFQGANTEAFF.

The chain recombines TRBV6-5 with TRBJ1-2; 11 bases are a match to TRBD1. The V segment lost 5 bases and the J segment 8 bases; nucleotides outside the gene matches: 4. CDR3 size: 13 residues. Germline V gives CDR1 MNHEY, CDR2 SVGAGI. The CDR3 sequence is CASSRGQGAGYTF. CDR3 DNA sequence: TGTGCCAGCAGTCGTGGACAGGGGGCCGGCTACACCTTC.

In DNA, the CDR3 is TGCGCCAGCAGCTTGGAGTATGGAGTCTATGGCTACACCTTC. Amino acid sequence: CASSLEYGVYGYTF. The rearrangement uses TRBV5-1 and TRBJ1-2; D gene ambiguous. This CDR3 is 14 amino acids long. Per the germline V gene, CDR1 is SGHRS and CDR2 is YFSETQ. Trimming took 0 bases from V and 4 from J, leaving 10 bases between them. Filled out from reference TRBV5-1 and TRBJ1-2, the complete variable domain reads KAGVTQTPRYLIKTRGQQVTLSCSPISGHRSVSWYQQTPGQGLQFLFEYFSETQRNKGNFPGRFSGRQFSNSRSEMNVSTLELGDSALYLCASSLEYGVYGYTFGSGTRLTVV.

V is TRBV6-5 and J is TRBJ2-1, with 7 positions matching TRBD1. Germline lookup yields CDR1 MNHEY and CDR2 SVGAGI. The CDR3 loop spans 14 amino acids. V lost 6 bases to trimming and J lost 6 bases; unmatched junction nucleotides: 8. The CDR3 nucleotides are TGTGCCAGCAGCCGGGACAGTCTAGTCAATGAGCAGTTCTTC. Amino acid sequence: CASSRDSLVNEQFF.

V gene TRBV6-5 combines with J gene TRBJ1-1; 9 bases are shared with TRBD1. V was pared by 6 bases and J by 1 base, with 6 bases of the junction left unmatched. Germline V CDR1 and CDR2: MNHEY, SVGAGI. This CDR3 region has 15 residues. CDR3 DNA: TGTGCCAGCAGGCGGACAGGGGCGTGGAACACTGAAGCTTTCTTT. Residues: CASRRTGAWNTEAFF.

J is TRBJ1-5 and V is TRBV5-8; TRBD1 is a possible D gene (5 bases). V lost 2 bases to trimming and J lost 1 base, with 10 bases between them. CDR1 is SGHTS and CDR2 is YDEGEE in the germline V gene. The CDR3 loop spans 15 amino acids. The CDR3 sequence: CASSFGGWSNQPQHF. Here the CDR3 DNA reads TGTGCCAGCAGCTTTGGGGGTTGGAGCAATCAGCCCCAGCATTTT.

The CDR3 sequence: CSAAYGREAFF. In nucleotides, the CDR3 is TGCAGCGCCGCATATGGGAGGGAAGCTTTCTTT. This sequence joins TRBV29-1 and TRBJ1-1, with no clear D. Germline V CDR1 and CDR2: SQVTM, ANQGSEA. The CDR3 runs 11 residues. With 7 bases removed from V and 8 bases from J, the gap between germline ends came to 14 bases.

This chain connects TRBV4-1 to TRBJ2-6; D unresolved. CDR3 length equals 17 residues. Germline values: CDR1 MGHRA, CDR2 YSYEKL. Trimming shortened V by 3 bases and J by 4 bases, and 16 bases separated the two germline ends. CDR3 region: CASSHIGRHRGANVLTF. The CDR3, as DNA: TGCGCCAGCAGCCACATAGGACGCCATCGGGGGGCCAACGTCCTGACTTTC.